The present T cell receptor (beta chain) was sequenced within a study of CD8 T cells in ankylosing spondylitis. Overall study results and limits: About 8 highly homologous variants made up a TCR beta motif, and this motif appeared characteristic of ankylosing spondylitis blood. Disease-associated clones were CD8+ and fairly uncommon in peripheral blood.

To note about this clonotype: Its specificity is not known.

MiXCR was run by TCRdb on the 5' RACE reads, yielding one entry per CDR3 protein. The data show 250,000 to 350,000 distinct CDR3 sequences, less than 25% seen once. In germline, CDR1 is MNHEY, CDR2 SMNVEV (reference sequence). Trimming took 0 bases from V and 2 from J, leaving 14 bases between them. The CDR3 covers 17 residues. The chain is built from TRBV27 and TRBJ2-1, with no clear D. Sequencing was done on a sample of blood, either unsorted or a sorted T cell fraction (not recorded which). This sequence originates from a female donor with ankylosing spondylitis or in good health (not recorded which). CDR3 sequence (DNA): TGTGCCAGCAGTTTATCCGGTCTGGCAGGACCCTACAATGAGCAGTTCTTC. It translates to CASSLSGLAGPYNEQFF.